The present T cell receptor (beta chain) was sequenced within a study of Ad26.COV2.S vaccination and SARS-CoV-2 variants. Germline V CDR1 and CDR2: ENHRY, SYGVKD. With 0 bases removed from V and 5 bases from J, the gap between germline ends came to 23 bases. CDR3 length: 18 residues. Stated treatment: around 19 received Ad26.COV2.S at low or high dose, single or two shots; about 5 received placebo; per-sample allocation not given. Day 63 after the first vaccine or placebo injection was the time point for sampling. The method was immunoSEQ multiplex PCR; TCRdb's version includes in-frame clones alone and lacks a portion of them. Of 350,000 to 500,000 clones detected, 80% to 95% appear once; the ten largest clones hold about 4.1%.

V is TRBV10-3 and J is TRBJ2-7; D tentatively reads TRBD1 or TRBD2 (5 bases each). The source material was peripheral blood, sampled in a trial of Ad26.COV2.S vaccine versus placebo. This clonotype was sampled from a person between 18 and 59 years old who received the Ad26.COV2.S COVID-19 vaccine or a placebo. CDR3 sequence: CAISESRGRVVPRHEQYF. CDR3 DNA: TGTGCCATCAGTGAGTCCCGGGGACGAGTGGTACCGAGGCACGAGCAGTACTTC.